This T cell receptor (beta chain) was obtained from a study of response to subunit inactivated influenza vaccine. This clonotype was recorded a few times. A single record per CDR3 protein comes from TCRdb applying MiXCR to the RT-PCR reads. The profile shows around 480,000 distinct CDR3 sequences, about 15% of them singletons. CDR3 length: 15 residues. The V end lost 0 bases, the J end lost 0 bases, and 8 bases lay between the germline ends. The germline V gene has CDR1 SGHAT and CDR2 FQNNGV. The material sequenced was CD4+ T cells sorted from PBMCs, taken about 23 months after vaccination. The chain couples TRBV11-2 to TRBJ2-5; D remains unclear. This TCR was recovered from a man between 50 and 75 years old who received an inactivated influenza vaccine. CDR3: CASSLERRNQETQYF. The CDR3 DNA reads TGTGCCAGCAGCTTAGAGCGACGGAACCAAGAGACCCAGTACTTC.